This T cell receptor (beta chain) is drawn from a study of cytomegalovirus exposure and HLA in healthy donors. General study points: CMV serostatus alone was available as immune exposure information. A likely sequencing artifact accounted for one observed cluster of highly shared sequence variants. Reportedly, cytomegalovirus status was diagnosed with high sensitivity and specificity.

In regard to this clone: The antigen is not known.

Primers for the PCR totalled 60 Vbeta and 13 Jbeta. Data came from immunoSEQ multiplex PCR; TCRdb stores just in-frame clones and leaves some out. The sample lists around 230,000 clones; around 80% were seen once. The specimen sequenced was PBMCs. The TCR sequence derives from a boy younger than 18 in good health and CMV-seronegative.

The CDR3 is CASSEPGRGQETQYF. The DNA for the CDR3 is TGTGCCAGCAGTGAACCCGGGAGGGGACAAGAGACCCAGTACTTC. The rearrangement uses TRBV2 and TRBJ2-5; 8 bases match TRBD2. The CDR3 totals 15 residues. Germline loops: CDR1 SNHLY, CDR2 FYNNEI. V lost 2 bases to trimming and J lost 2 bases; unmatched junction nucleotides: 4.